The source of this T cell receptor beta chain is a study of shared clonotypes between healthy human individuals. Trimming took 4 bases from V and 0 from J; bases not matched to a gene: 7. Germline CDR1 SGHRS, CDR2 YFSETQ. The CDR3 length is 18 residues. Sequenced by immunoSEQ multiplex PCR; TCRdb stores in-frame clones only, minus some. Of millions of clones listed, roughly 95% were seen once; the top ten hold 0.13%. The chain couples TRBV5-1 to TRBJ2-6; 10 nucleotides line up with TRBD1. Material for sequencing was naive CD4+ T cells sorted from blood. Subset reported: CD45RA+ positively selected. The receptor was isolated from a man younger than 35 in good health. The CDR3 DNA is TGCGCCAGCAGCAGGGACAGGGGAAGAACCTCTGGGGCCAACGTCCTGACTTTC. Its protein is CASSRDRGRTSGANVLTF.